Listed below are T cell receptor beta chains from one sample, sequenced in a study of OX40 agonist ivuxolimab in advanced cancers. Method: immunoSEQ multiplex PCR; TCRdb's copy keeps in-frame clones and lacks some. The sample lists about 96,000 clones; 90% were seen once. The specimen was CD4+ or CD8+ T cells sorted from blood, collected in a trial of the OX40 agonist ivuxolimab. Source of these receptors: an adult with an advanced solid tumor such as melanoma, head and neck, liver or kidney cancer. The CDR3 runs from the conserved cysteine through the conserved F or W. Fields, in order: V gene, D gene, clone size, J gene, CDR3 protein, CDR3 DNA. D genes are given only for firm matches. Clone size appears in some rows only: once, few, many, or a class for an expanded clone.

TRBV11-2	-	once	TRBJ1-3	CASSLIYGQRSSGNTIYF	TGTGCCAGCAGCTTAATCTACGGACAGAGAAGCTCTGGAAACACCATATATTTT
TRBV9	-	-	TRBJ2-1	CASSVGWSYNEQFF	TGTGCCAGCAGCGTAGGTTGGTCCTACAATGAGCAGTTCTTC
TRBV7-3	TRBD2	-	TRBJ2-1	CASSFTSGLLLFF	TGTGCCAGCAGCTTCACTAGCGGGCTTCTGTTGTTCTTC
TRBV7-7	-	-	TRBJ2-1	CASSVEVYNEQFF	TGTGCTAGCAGCGTGGAAGTATACAATGAGCAGTTCTTC
TRBV19	-	-	TRBJ2-7	CASSISGMGHEQYF	TGTGCCAGTAGTATAAGTGGGATGGGCCACGAGCAGTACTTC
TRBV29-1	-	-	TRBJ2-5	CSVEPTRLAETQYF	TGCAGCGTTGAACCTACAAGGTTGGCGGAGACCCAGTACTTC
TRBV11-3	-	-	TRBJ2-7	CASSRGTRYNEQYF	TGTGCCAGCAGTCGGGGAACCCGGTATAACGAGCAGTACTTC
TRBV29-1	TRBD1	-	TRBJ2-7	CSAKQTGVSYEQYF	TGCAGCGCCAAGCAGACAGGGGTTTCCTACGAGCAGTACTTC
TRBV11-2	TRBD1	-	TRBJ1-1	CASSLAGGNTEAFF	TGTGCCAGCAGCTTGGCAGGGGGTAACACTGAAGCTTTCTTT
TRBV13	TRBD2	-	TRBJ2-7	CASSQGTRQYF	TGTGCCAGCAGCCAAGGGACTAGGCAGTACTTC
TRBV29-1	-	-	TRBJ2-1	CSLGGGRGKNEQFF	TGCAGCCTGGGTGGGGGGCGCGGGAAAAATGAGCAGTTCTTC
TRBV7-2	-	once	TRBJ1-1	CASSLGRGFTEAFF	TGTGCCAGCAGCTTAGGGAGGGGGTTCACTGAAGCTTTCTTT
TRBV7-7	-	-	TRBJ2-1	CASSLAFRGAYNEQFF	TGTGCTAGCAGCTTAGCTTTTAGGGGGGCCTACAATGAGCAGTTCTTC
TRBV2	TRBD1	-	TRBJ1-1	CASRGDRGHTEAFF	TGTGCCAGCAGGGGGGACAGGGGGCATACTGAAGCTTTCTTT
TRBV5-1	TRBD1	-	TRBJ2-7	CASTQGDGAYEQYF	TGCGCCAGCACCCAGGGGGACGGAGCCTACGAGCAGTACTTC
TRBV5-8	-	-	TRBJ1-1	CASSLFTGNRLNTEAFF	TGTGCCAGCAGCTTGTTCACGGGGAATAGATTGAACACTGAAGCTTTCTTT
TRBV18	TRBD1	once	TRBJ2-7	CASSQDRYSYEQYF	TGTGCCAGCTCACAGGACAGGTACTCCTACGAGCAGTACTTC
TRBV30	TRBD1	-	TRBJ2-5	CAWSVQGTETQYF	TGTGCCTGGAGTGTACAGGGGACAGAGACCCAGTACTTC
TRBV15	TRBD1	-	TRBJ2-3	CATSRDLRQGGTDTQYF	TGTGCCACCAGCAGAGATCTCCGACAGGGCGGGACAGATACGCAGTATTTT
TRBV5-1	-	-	TRBJ1-2	CASSSKQGDYGYTF	TGCGCCAGCAGCTCCAAACAGGGAGACTATGGCTACACCTTC
TRBV19	TRBD2	-	TRBJ2-5	CASSPPGGPETQYF	TGTGCCAGTAGCCCTCCGGGAGGGCCGGAGACCCAGTACTTC
TRBV9	TRBD2	-	TRBJ2-1	CASSVAPLAGGDYDSYNEQFF	TGTGCCAGCAGCGTAGCCCCGCTAGCGGGAGGTGACTATGACTCCTACAATGAGCAGTTCTTC
TRBV7-9	TRBD1	-	TRBJ1-3	CASSAQGAAGNTIYF	TGTGCCAGCAGCGCACAGGGGGCCGCAGGAAACACCATATATTTT
TRBV7-6	-	-	TRBJ1-1	CASSRDRGMNTEAFF	TGTGCCAGCAGCCGGGACCGCGGGATGAACACTGAAGCTTTCTTT